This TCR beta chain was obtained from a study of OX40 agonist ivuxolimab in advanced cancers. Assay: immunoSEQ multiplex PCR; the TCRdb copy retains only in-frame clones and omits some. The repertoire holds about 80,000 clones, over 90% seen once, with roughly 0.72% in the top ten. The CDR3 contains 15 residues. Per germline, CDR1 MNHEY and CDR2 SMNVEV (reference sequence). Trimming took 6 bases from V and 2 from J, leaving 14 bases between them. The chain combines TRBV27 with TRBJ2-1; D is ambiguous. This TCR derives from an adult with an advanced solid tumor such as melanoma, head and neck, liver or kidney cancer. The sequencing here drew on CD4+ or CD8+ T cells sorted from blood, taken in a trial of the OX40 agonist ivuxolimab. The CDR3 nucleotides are TGTGCCAGCAGGCAATATCCGGAAACCTACAATGAGCAGTTCTTC. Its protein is CASRQYPETYNEQFF.